This T cell receptor (beta chain) was sequenced during a study of a mutant IDH1 vaccine in newly diagnosed glioma. Turning to the study itself: Earlier treatment was radiotherapy, temozolomide, or both, with most getting both.

Worth noting for this clone: What it binds is unknown.

The time point: week 47, end of study. Every single dose of the vaccine, 300 ug of mutant IDH1 20-mer peptide, came with topical imiquimod. At weeks 1, 3, 5, 7, 11, 15, 19 and 23, patients received a vaccination, eight in all. Trimming cost V 4 bases and J 4 bases, with 13 bases left between them. The CDR3 sequence is 15 residues long. Germline CDR1 is SGHTA and CDR2 is FQGNSA. Clones were sequenced by immunoSEQ multiplex PCR, and TCRdb holds only the in-frame ones, with some missing. This sample carries about 50,000 clones, approximately 76% of them seen once, and the ten largest clones take more than 4%.

The sequence was collected from a woman aged 35 to 49 with glioma. Some clones in this sample may be carry-over from other donors' samples. The rearrangement joins TRBV7-2 to TRBJ2-2; a weak D match, TRBD2 (7 bases). The sequences come from PBMCs, collected from a glioma patient whose treatment included an IDH1 peptide vaccine. The CDR3 nucleotides read TGTGCCAGCAGCTCCCAGGGGAGGGCCACCGGGGAGCTGTTTTTT. This codes for CASSSQGRATGELFF.